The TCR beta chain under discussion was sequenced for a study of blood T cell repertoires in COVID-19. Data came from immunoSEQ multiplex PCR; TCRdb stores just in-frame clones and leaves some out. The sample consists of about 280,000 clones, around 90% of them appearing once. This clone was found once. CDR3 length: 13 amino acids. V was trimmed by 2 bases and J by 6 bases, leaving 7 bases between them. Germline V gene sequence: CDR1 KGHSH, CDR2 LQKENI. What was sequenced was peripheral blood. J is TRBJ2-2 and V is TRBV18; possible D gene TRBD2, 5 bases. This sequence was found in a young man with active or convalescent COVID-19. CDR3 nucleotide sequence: TGTGCCAGCTCACCAAAGAGGGCCGGGGAGCTGTTTTTT. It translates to CASSPKRAGELFF.